The 23 T cell receptor beta chains given below trace back to one sample, sequenced in a study of control samples from healthy donors and cancer patients. Generated by immunoSEQ multiplex PCR, the TCRdb table keeps only in-frame clones and is missing some. Among 150,000 to 180,000 clones listed, just under 95% were seen once. The sample consisted of blood. Receptors originate from a man aged 40-55 years in good health.

This chain connects TRBV5-1 to TRBJ1-5; D is unresolved. V lost 0 bases and J 5 bases, leaving 6 bases between the germline ends. Germline CDR1 is SGHRS and CDR2 is YFSETQ. This CDR3 spans 13 amino acids. CDR3 DNA: TGCGCCAGCAGCTTGGCGGAGGATCAGCCCCAGCATTTT. Encoded protein: CASSLAEDQPQHF.

The gene calls are TRBV19 and TRBJ2-7, with D perhaps TRBD1 (6 bases). The germline V and J ends were trimmed by 4 bases and 3 bases, with 13 bases remaining between them. The length of the CDR3 is 14 residues. CDR1 and CDR2 (germline): LNHDA, SQIVND (reference sequence). CDR3 in amino acids: CASSSSAGVYEQYF. DNA for the CDR3: TGTGCCAGTAGTAGTTCGGCAGGGGTCTACGAGCAGTACTTC.

V is TRBV7-3 and J is TRBJ1-5; D call uncertain. V dropped 0 bases and J dropped 5 bases, with 5 bases sitting between them. Germline V CDR1 and CDR2: SGHTA, FQGTGA. The CDR3 has 13 residues. As DNA, the CDR3 is TGTGCCAGCAGCTTAACGCGGGATCAGCCCCAGCATTTT. Encoded protein: CASSLTRDQPQHF. The entire variable domain, with the rest obtained from reference TRBV7-3 and TRBJ1-5, is as follows: GAGVSQTPSNKVTEKGKYVELRCDPISGHTALYWYRQSLGQGPEFLIYFQGTGAADDSGLPNDRFFAVRPEGSVSTLKIQRTERGDSAVYLCASSLTRDQPQHFGDGTRLSIL.

The genes are TRBV3-1 (or the pseudogene TRBV3-2) and TRBJ2-7, with TRBD2 identical over 8 bases. The germline V gene encodes CDR1 LGHDT and CDR2 YNNKEL (reference sequence). The trim removed 3 bases at V and 6 bases at J, leaving 4 bases unmatched. This CDR3 is built from 13 residues. The CDR3 region is CASSHYAGGEQYF. In nucleotides, the CDR3 is TGTGCCAGCAGCCATTACGCGGGGGGCGAGCAGTACTTC.

This rearrangement joins TRBV7-9 to TRBJ2-1; 10 bases are shared with TRBD1. V lost 0 bases to trimming and J lost 6 bases; unmatched junction nucleotides: 5. This CDR3 has 16 residues. The germline CDR1 and CDR2 sequences are SEHNR and FQNEAQ (reference sequence). This CDR3 is CASSLAPGQGTNEQFF. The CDR3 bases are TGTGCCAGCAGCTTAGCCCCGGGACAGGGGACCAATGAGCAGTTCTTC.

This chain links TRBV2 with TRBJ1-4; D is unclear. The CDR3 runs to 14 residues. Germline V gene lookup returns CDR1 SNHLY and CDR2 FYNNEI. Deletions cut 7 bases from V and 4 bases from J, with 13 bases between. The DNA of the CDR3 is TGTGCCAGCAACCGAGAGGGATATAATGAAAAACTGTTTTTT. Translated, it gives CASNREGYNEKLFF. The complete variable domain, with remaining parts taken from reference TRBV2 and TRBJ1-4, reads EPEVTQTPSHQVTQMGQEVILRCVPISNHLYFYWYRQILGQKVEFLVSFYNNEISEKSEIFDDQFSVERPDGSNFTLKIRSTKLEDSAMYFCASNREGYNEKLFFGSGTQLSVL.

V is TRBV28 and J is TRBJ1-5, with D uncertain. The V gene's germline CDR1 is MDHEN and CDR2 SYDVKM. Trimming cost V 5 bases and J 0 bases, with 8 bases left between them. The CDR3 has 14 amino acids. CDR3 sequence: CASSGPYSNQPQHF. The CDR3, as DNA: TGTGCCAGCAGTGGCCCTTATAGCAATCAGCCCCAGCATTTT.

This rearrangement joins TRBV27 to TRBJ1-2, with no clear D. Germline assignment: CDR1 MNHEY and CDR2 SMNVEV (reference sequence). The CDR3 runs 16 residues. Trimming left V 5 bases short and J 2 bases short, with 18 bases between. The CDR3 DNA is TGTGCCAGCAGTCGGGGATACCAAACAGAGAACTATGGCTACACCTTC. Translating it yields CASSRGYQTENYGYTF.

This rearrangement joins TRBV21-1 to TRBJ1-4; the D call in the table, TRBD1, was not verified against the DNA. TRBV21-1 is annotated as a pseudogene. This CDR3 is 16 amino acids long. The CDR3 sequence: CASSKEKGQGGEKLFF. In nucleotides, the CDR3 is TGTGCCAGCAGCAAAGAAAAAGGACAGGGTGGTGAAAAACTGTTTTTT.

V is TRBV28 and J is TRBJ1-4; perhaps TRBD1 as D (6 bases). The CDR3 is made up of 16 amino acids. Deletions cut 5 bases from V and 4 bases from J, with 17 bases between. The V gene's germline CDR1 is MDHEN and CDR2 SYDVKM. DNA for the CDR3: TGTGCCAGCAGTCCATGGGTACGCAGGGGTAATGAAAAACTGTTTTTT. Protein product: CASSPWVRRGNEKLFF. The full variable domain, with the rest looked up from reference TRBV28 and TRBJ1-4, is DVKVTQSSRYLVKRTGEKVFLECVQDMDHENMFWYRQDPGLGLRLIYFSYDVKMKEKGDIPEGYSVSREKKERFSLILESASTNQTSMYLCASSPWVRRGNEKLFFGSGTQLSVL.

Here the CDR3 reads CASSWDRHSNQPQHF. The CDR3 region has the DNA TGTGCCAGCAGTTGGGACCGCCATAGCAATCAGCCCCAGCATTTT. This chain joins TRBV2 and TRBJ1-5; possible D gene TRBD1, 5 bases. V lost 5 bases and J lost 0, with 11 bases in between. The CDR3 loop spans 15 amino acids. The germline gives CDR1 SNHLY, CDR2 FYNNEI.

The V call is TRBV27, the J call TRBJ1-2; TRBD1 might be the D (5 bases). CDR1 and CDR2 from the germline V gene are MNHEY and SMNVEV (reference sequence). This CDR3 comprises 14 residues. V shed 3 bases and J shed 2 bases, with 10 bases lying between them. The CDR3 DNA follows: TGTGCCAGCAGTTTGTCAGGGTTCAACTATGGCTACACCTTC. It translates to CASSLSGFNYGYTF.

The J gene is TRBJ2-3, the V gene TRBV28, with D possibly TRBD2 on 5 matching bases. The CDR3 extends over 14 amino acids. Germline CDR1 is MDHEN and CDR2 is SYDVKM. Trimming pared 2 bases from V and 10 bases from J, leaving 16 bases between. CDR3 DNA sequence: TGTGCCAGCAGTTTAAGTGTTCCGGGGTTTCCGCAGTATTTT. Protein sequence: CASSLSVPGFPQYF.

As DNA, the CDR3 is TGTGCCAGCTCACTAGGACAGAGTTCCTACGAGCAGTACTTC. Encoded protein: CASSLGQSSYEQYF. The chain uses TRBV18 and TRBJ2-7, with a weak D call TRBD1 (6 bases). V was clipped by 4 bases and J by 1 base, with 11 bases between them. This CDR3 contains 14 residues. Per the germline V gene, CDR1 is KGHSH and CDR2 is LQKENI.

The rearrangement uses TRBV5-4 and TRBJ1-1, with TRBD1 as a possible D gene (6 bases). The CDR3 totals 15 residues. Trimming took 4 bases from V and 3 from J, leaving 16 bases between them. Germline loops: CDR1 SGHNT, CDR2 YYREEE (reference sequence). The CDR3 DNA reads as TGTGCCAGCAGCCCCCGGGGGCCCTCGGACACTGAAGCTTTCTTT. Its translation is CASSPRGPSDTEAFF.

This clone was observed once. This chain uses TRBV6-5 with TRBJ2-1; no clear D gene. Trimming took 0 bases from V and 8 from J, leaving 8 bases between them. The CDR3 is made up of 13 amino acids. Germline V gives CDR1 MNHEY, CDR2 SVGAGI. The CDR3 DNA follows: TGTGCCAGCAGTTACTCGAAAGGGTATGAGCAGTTCTTC. Its protein product is CASSYSKGYEQFF.

The chain links TRBV28 to TRBJ1-5, with unresolved D. V was clipped by 3 bases and J by 4 bases, with 7 bases between them. This CDR3 is built from 13 residues. Germline V gene lookup returns CDR1 MDHEN and CDR2 SYDVKM. The CDR3 bases are TGTGCCAGCAGTTTCTTTCTGAATCAGCCCCAGCATTTT. Translation gives CASSFFLNQPQHF.

DNA of the CDR3: TGTGCCAGCAGTGCCCCCCATCGGACCCTCTATGGCTACACCTTC. Its protein product is CASSAPHRTLYGYTF. This chain joins TRBV28 and TRBJ1-2; D ambiguous. The CDR3 has 15 amino acids. CDR1 and CDR2 (germline): MDHEN, SYDVKM. The V end lost 5 bases, the J end lost 4 bases, and 17 bases lay between the germline ends.

V gene TRBV5-6 combines with J gene TRBJ1-2; tentative D call: TRBD1 (6 bases). The germline V gene encodes CDR1 SGHDT and CDR2 YYEEEE. CDR3 size: 14 residues. V lost 2 bases and J 4 bases, leaving 12 bases between the germline ends. The CDR3, as DNA: TGTGCCAGCAGCTTAGGGGGGGCGGTCTATGGCTACACCTTC. This gives the protein CASSLGGAVYGYTF.

The rearrangement links TRBV19 to TRBJ1-1, with D unclear. Germline V gene sequence: CDR1 LNHDA, CDR2 SQIVND (reference sequence). This CDR3 region has 13 residues. Trimming removed 6 bases from V and 2 bases from J, with 10 bases in between. CDR3 in amino acids: CASSRSRNTEAFF. CDR3 in DNA: TGTGCCAGTAGCCGGAGCCGAAACACTGAAGCTTTCTTT. The whole variable domain, filled in from reference TRBV19 and TRBJ1-1, reads DGGITQSPKYLFRKEGQNVTLSCEQNLNHDAMYWYRQDPGQGLRLIYYSQIVNDFQKGDIAEGYSVSREKKESFPLTVTSAQKNPTAFYLCASSRSRNTEAFFGQGTRLTVV.

J is TRBJ2-1 and V is TRBV7-2; D is perhaps TRBD1 or TRBD2 (5 bases each). The CDR3 spans 12 residues. The V and J ends lost 0 bases and 9 bases respectively, with 6 bases between them. Germline CDR1 reads SGHTA; CDR2 reads FQGNSA. CDR3: CASSLAGVEQFF. In nucleotides, the CDR3 is TGTGCCAGCAGCTTAGCGGGGGTTGAGCAGTTCTTC.

In DNA form, the CDR3 reads TGTGCCAGCAGTGGACGGCTGACAGATACGCAGTATTTT. It is translated as CASSGRLTDTQYF. The rearrangement joins TRBV2 to TRBJ2-3; D is ambiguous. The CDR3 has 13 residues. Germline values: CDR1 SNHLY, CDR2 FYNNEI. V lost 4 bases and J lost 3, with 8 bases in between. Complete variable domain (other parts from reference TRBV2 and TRBJ2-3): EPEVTQTPSHQVTQMGQEVILRCVPISNHLYFYWYRQILGQKVEFLVSFYNNEISEKSEIFDDQFSVERPDGSNFTLKIRSTKLEDSAMYFCASSGRLTDTQYFGPGTRLTVL.

This clone ranks as hyperexpanded. The chain links TRBV7-8 to TRBJ1-6; D is perhaps TRBD1 (6 bases). The CDR3 runs 14 residues. Trimming cost V 5 bases and J 14 bases, with 19 bases left between them. The germline gives CDR1 SGHVS, CDR2 FQNEAQ. The CDR3 nucleotides read TGTGCCAGCAGCCTTCGACAGGCAGGAGGGGCCCTCCACTTT. Translating gives CASSLRQAGGALHF.